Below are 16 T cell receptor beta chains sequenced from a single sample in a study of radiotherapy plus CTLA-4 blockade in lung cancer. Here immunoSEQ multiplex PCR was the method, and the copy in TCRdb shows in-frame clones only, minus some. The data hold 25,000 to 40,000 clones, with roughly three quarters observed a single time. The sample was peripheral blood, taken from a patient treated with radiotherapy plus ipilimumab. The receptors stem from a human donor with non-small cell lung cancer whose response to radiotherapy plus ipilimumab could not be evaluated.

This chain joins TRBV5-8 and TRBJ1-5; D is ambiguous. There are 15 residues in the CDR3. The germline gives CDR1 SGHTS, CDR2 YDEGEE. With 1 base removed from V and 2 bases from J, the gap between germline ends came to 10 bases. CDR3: CASSLRVSGNQPQHF. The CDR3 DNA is TGTGCCAGCAGCTTGAGAGTTAGTGGCAATCAGCCCCAGCATTTT.

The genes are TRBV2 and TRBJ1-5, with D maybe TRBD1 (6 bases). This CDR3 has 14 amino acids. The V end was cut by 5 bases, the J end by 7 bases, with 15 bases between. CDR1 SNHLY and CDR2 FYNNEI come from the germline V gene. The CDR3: CASSPQGYGQPQHF. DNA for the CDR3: TGTGCCAGCAGTCCCCAGGGGTATGGACAGCCCCAGCATTTT.

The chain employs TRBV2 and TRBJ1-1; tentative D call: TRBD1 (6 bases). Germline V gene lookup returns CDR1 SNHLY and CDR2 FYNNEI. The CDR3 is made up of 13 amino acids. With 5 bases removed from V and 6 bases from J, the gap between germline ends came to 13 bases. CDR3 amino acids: CASSNRESAEAFF. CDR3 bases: TGTGCCAGCAGTAACAGGGAAAGCGCTGAAGCTTTCTTT.

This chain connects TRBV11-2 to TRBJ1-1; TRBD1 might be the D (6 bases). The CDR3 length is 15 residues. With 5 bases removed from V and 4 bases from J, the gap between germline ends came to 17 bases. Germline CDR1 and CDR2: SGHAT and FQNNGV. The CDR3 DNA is TGTGCCAGCAGCATACAAACAGGGTACGTCACTGAAGCTTTCTTT. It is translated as CASSIQTGYVTEAFF.

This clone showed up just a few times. CDR3 sequence reads: CASSPQGNEQFF. Here the CDR3 DNA reads TGCGCCAGCAGCCCACAGGGCAATGAGCAGTTCTTC. V and J are TRBV5-1 and TRBJ2-1, with D possibly TRBD1 on 6 matching bases. The V gene's germline CDR1 is SGHRS and CDR2 YFSETQ. This CDR3 is 12 amino acids long. V was shortened by 4 bases and J by 6 bases, with 8 bases between the two germline ends.

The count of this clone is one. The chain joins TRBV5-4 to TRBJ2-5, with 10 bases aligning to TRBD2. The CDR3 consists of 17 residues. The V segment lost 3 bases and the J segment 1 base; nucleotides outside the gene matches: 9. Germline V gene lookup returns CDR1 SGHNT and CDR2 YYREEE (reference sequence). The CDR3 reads CASSSPSGRSPQETQYF. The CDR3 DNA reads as TGTGCCAGCAGCTCTCCTAGCGGGAGATCCCCCCAAGAGACCCAGTACTTC.

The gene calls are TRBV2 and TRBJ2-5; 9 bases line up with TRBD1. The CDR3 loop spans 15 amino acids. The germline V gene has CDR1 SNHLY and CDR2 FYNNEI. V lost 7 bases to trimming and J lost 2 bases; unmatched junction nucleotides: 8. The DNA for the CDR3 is TGTGCCAGCAATCCGACAGGGGGGTCTCAAGAGACCCAGTACTTC. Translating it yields CASNPTGGSQETQYF.

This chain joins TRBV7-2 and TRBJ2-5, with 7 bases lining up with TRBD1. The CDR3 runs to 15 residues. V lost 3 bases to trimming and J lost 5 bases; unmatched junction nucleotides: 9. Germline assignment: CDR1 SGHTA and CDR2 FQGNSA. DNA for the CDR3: TGTGCCAGCAGCTTCCAGAGGGGGCAAGGGGAGACCCAGTACTTC. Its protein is CASSFQRGQGETQYF.

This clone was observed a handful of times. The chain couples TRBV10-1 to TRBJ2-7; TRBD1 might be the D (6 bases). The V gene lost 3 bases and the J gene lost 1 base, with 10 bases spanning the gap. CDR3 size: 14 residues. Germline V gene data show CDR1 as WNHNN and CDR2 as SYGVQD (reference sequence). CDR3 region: CASSDWDISYEQYF. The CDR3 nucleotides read TGCGCCAGCAGTGATTGGGACATTTCCTACGAGCAGTACTTC.

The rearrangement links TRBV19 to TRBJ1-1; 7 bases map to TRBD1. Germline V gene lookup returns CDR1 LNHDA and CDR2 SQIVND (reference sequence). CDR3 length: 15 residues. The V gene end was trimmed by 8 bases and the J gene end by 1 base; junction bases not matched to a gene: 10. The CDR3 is CASLPQGGWNTEAFF. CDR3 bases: TGTGCCAGTTTACCCCAAGGGGGCTGGAACACTGAAGCTTTCTTT.

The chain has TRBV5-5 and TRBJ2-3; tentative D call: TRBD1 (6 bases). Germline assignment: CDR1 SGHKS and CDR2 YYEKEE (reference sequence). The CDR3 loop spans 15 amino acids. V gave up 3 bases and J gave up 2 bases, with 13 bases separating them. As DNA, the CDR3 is TGTGCCAGCAGCTCTTTTGGACAGTACACAGATACGCAGTATTTT. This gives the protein CASSSFGQYTDTQYF.

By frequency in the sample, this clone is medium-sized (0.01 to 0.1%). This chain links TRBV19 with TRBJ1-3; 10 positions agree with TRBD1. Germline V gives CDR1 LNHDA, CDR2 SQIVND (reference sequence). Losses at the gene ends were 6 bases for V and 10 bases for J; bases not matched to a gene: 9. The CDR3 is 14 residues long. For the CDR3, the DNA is TGTGCCAGTAGACCGGGACAGGGGATCCGGACCATATATTTT. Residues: CASRPGQGIRTIYF.

CDR3 nucleotides: TGTGCCAGCAGTGTTGGGACTAGCGGGAGCAATGAGCAGTTCTTC. Protein: CASSVGTSGSNEQFF. V and J are TRBV6-1 and TRBJ2-1; 14 positions agree with TRBD2. The CDR3 runs to 15 residues. The J segment lost 6 bases and the V segment lost 4 bases, leaving 2 bases of the junction unmatched. Germline values: CDR1 MNHNS, CDR2 SASEGT.

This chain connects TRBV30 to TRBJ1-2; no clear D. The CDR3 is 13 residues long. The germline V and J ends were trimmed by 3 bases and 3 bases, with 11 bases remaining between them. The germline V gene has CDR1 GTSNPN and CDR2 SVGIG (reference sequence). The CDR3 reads CAWRIQEHYGYTF. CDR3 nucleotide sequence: TGTGCCTGGAGAATCCAGGAACACTATGGCTACACCTTC.

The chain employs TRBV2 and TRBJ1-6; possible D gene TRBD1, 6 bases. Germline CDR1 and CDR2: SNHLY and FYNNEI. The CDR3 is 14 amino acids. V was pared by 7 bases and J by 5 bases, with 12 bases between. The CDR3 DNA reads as TGTGCCAGCAAACCGGGACAAGATAATTCACCCCTCCACTTT. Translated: CASKPGQDNSPLHF.

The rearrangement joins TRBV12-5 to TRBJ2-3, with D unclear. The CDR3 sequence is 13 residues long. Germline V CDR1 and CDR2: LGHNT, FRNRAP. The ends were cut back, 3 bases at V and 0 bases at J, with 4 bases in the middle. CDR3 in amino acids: CASGFSSTDTQYF. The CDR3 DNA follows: TGTGCTAGTGGTTTTAGTAGCACAGATACGCAGTATTTT.